Each of the 19 T cell receptor beta chains below was sequenced from the same sample in a study of T cells in Graves' hyperthyroidism and ophthalmopathy. The TCR beta CDR3 regions underwent amplification using RNA transcripts as the source. The HTBI primer set served for first-round RT-PCR of the TCR CDR3. TCRdb called the multiplex PCR reads again in MiXCR, with one record for every CDR3 protein. Found here are around 300,000 distinct CDR3 sequences, approximately 13% of them singletons; the top ten hold 7.9%. Sequencing was performed on blood. These receptors were taken from a woman aged 35 to 49 with Graves' hyperthyroidism.

This chain links TRBV27 with TRBJ1-3; tentative D call: TRBD1 (6 bases). Deletions cut 5 bases from V and 4 bases from J, with 15 bases between. Germline assignment: CDR1 MNHEY and CDR2 SMNVEV (reference sequence). The CDR3 contains 15 residues. CDR3 nucleotide sequence: TGTGCCAGCAGTCCTTCTTTACAGGGCGGAAACACCATATATTTT. It is translated as CASSPSLQGGNTIYF.

This clonotype was seen many times. The chain is built from TRBV7-9 and TRBJ2-7, with 12 bases lining up with TRBD1. Germline V gene sequence: CDR1 SEHNR, CDR2 FQNEAQ (reference sequence). This CDR3 region has 14 residues. The ends lost 5 bases at V and 6 bases at J; junction bases unmatched: 5. CDR3: CASSPRDRGLEQYF. The DNA of the CDR3 is TGTGCCAGCAGCCCCCGGGACAGGGGGCTCGAGCAGTACTTC.

This clonotype was observed a single time. With a much larger clone just one base away, this may be a read error. The V call is TRBV12-3 or TRBV12-4, the J call TRBJ2-2, with D unclear. CDR3 length: 12 amino acids. DNA for the CDR3: TGTGCCAGCAGTGCGAACACCGCGGAGCTGTTTTTT. Protein: CASSANTAELFF.

This clonotype came up many times. DNA for the CDR3: TGCAGTGCTAGGGAAGTAACTAGCGGGCCCTACAATGAGCAGTTCTTC. Its translation is CSAREVTSGPYNEQFF. V gene TRBV20-1 combines with J gene TRBJ2-1, with 9 bases lining up with TRBD2. The germline V gene has CDR1 DFQATT and CDR2 SNEGSKA (reference sequence). The CDR3 has 16 amino acids. Trimming took 3 bases from V and 2 from J; bases not matched to a gene: 8.

This clonotype was counted a few times. J is TRBJ1-2 and V is TRBV20-1; the D gene is possibly TRBD1 (5 bases). CDR3 size: 14 residues. Looked up from germline, CDR1 is DFQATT and CDR2 is SNEGSKA (reference sequence). Trimming removed 0 bases at V and 8 bases at J, with 16 bases between. The CDR3 region is CSARDAGGGEGYTF. CDR3 nucleotide sequence: TGCAGTGCTAGAGATGCCGGGGGAGGAGAAGGCTACACCTTC.

This sequence joins TRBV4-1 and TRBJ1-5; D gene ambiguous. Germline V gives CDR1 MGHRA, CDR2 YSYEKL. The germline V and J ends were trimmed by 0 bases and 5 bases, with 5 bases remaining between them. The CDR3 is 13 residues long. The CDR3 bases are TGCGCCAGCAGCCAAGACGGGGATCAGCCCCAGCATTTT. Its protein product is CASSQDGDQPQHF.

This clonotype was found a few times. The chain employs TRBV29-1 and TRBJ2-1; D ambiguous. Germline CDR1 SQVTM, CDR2 ANQGSEA. Between the trimmed V and J ends, which lost 7 bases and 0 bases, there was a span of 7 bases. The CDR3 has 12 residues. This CDR3 is CSATDSYNEQFF. DNA of the CDR3: TGCAGCGCTACTGACTCCTACAATGAGCAGTTCTTC.

This clonotype was seen ten or more times. The rearrangement uses TRBV6-6 and TRBJ1-5; no firm D call. Germline V CDR1 and CDR2: MNHNY, SVGAGI (reference sequence). The CDR3 sequence is 16 residues long. The V end was cut by 1 base, the J end by 4 bases, with 14 bases between. This CDR3 is CASSYFPGFNNQPQHF. The CDR3 DNA sequence: TGTGCCAGCAGTTACTTCCCAGGATTCAATAATCAGCCCCAGCATTTT.

This clonotype showed up many times. The CDR3, as DNA: TGTGCCAGCAGCTTAGGGCCAGCCACCTACGAGCAGTACTTC. This sequence encodes CASSLGPATYEQYF. The chain employs TRBV7-9 and TRBJ2-7; D uncertain. In germline, CDR1 is SEHNR, CDR2 FQNEAQ (reference sequence). The CDR3 has 14 residues. V lost 1 base to trimming and J lost 2 bases, with 9 bases between them.

This clonotype was recorded many times. The chain employs TRBV3-1 and TRBJ2-1; 9 bases map to TRBD2. The CDR3 is 16 residues long. Germline V CDR1 and CDR2: LGHDT, YNNKEL (reference sequence). The ends lost 9 bases at V and 4 bases at J; junction bases unmatched: 13. This CDR3 reads CASATNPSGTYNEQFF. CDR3 DNA: TGTGCCAGTGCCACGAACCCTAGCGGGACTTACAATGAGCAGTTCTTC.

This clonotype was seen repeatedly, ten times or more. V and J are TRBV28 and TRBJ1-1, with D possibly being TRBD1 (5 bases). V lost 6 bases to trimming and J lost 11 bases, with 19 bases between them. CDR1 and CDR2 from the germline V gene are MDHEN and SYDVKM. CDR3 length: 13 residues. The CDR3 sequence: CASSPFDEGYAFF. For the CDR3, the DNA is TGTGCCAGCAGCCCCTTCGATGAGGGGTATGCTTTCTTT.

The table lists this clonotype with many counts. The chain recombines TRBV2 with TRBJ2-3; D might be TRBD1 or TRBD2, each matching 5 bases. CDR3 length equals 16 residues. Germline V CDR1 and CDR2: SNHLY, FYNNEI. Trimming removed 5 bases at V and 2 bases at J, with 17 bases between. In DNA, the CDR3 is TGTGCCAGCAGTCCCGGGCCTTGGGGGACCACAGATACGCAGTATTTT. It encodes CASSPGPWGTTDTQYF.

This clonotype was seen repeatedly, ten times or more. This chain links TRBV10-2 with TRBJ1-5; a weak D match, TRBD1 (5 bases). V lost 3 bases and J 1 base, leaving 10 bases between the germline ends. Germline CDR1 WSHSY, CDR2 SAAADI. The CDR3 runs to 15 residues. As DNA, the CDR3 is TGCGCCAGCAGTGAATTGGGGGGGAGCAATCAGCCCCAGCATTTT. Residues: CASSELGGSNQPQHF.

This clonotype was found many times. The DNA for the CDR3 is TGTGCCAGCAGTTTGACTCGGGACATGCCCCAGCATTTT. This gives the protein CASSLTRDMPQHF. The chain recombines TRBV12-3 or TRBV12-4 with TRBJ1-5; weak D call: TRBD1 (6 bases). The CDR3 has 13 amino acids. Trimming shortened V by 3 bases and J by 9 bases, and 12 bases separated the two germline ends.

This clonotype was detected many times. The chain uses TRBV20-1 and TRBJ2-3; the D gene could be TRBD1 or TRBD2 (5 bases each). There are 15 residues in the CDR3. Germline CDR1 and CDR2: DFQATT and SNEGSKA (reference sequence). V was pared by 5 bases and J by 0 bases, with 15 bases between. CDR3 coding DNA: TGCAGTGCTCCTTATCCGGGGCTTAGCACAGATACGCAGTATTTT. This codes for CSAPYPGLSTDTQYF.

In its sample, this clonotype was seen many times. CDR3 amino acids: CASGQTSGRAHGELFF. DNA for the CDR3: TGTGCTAGTGGACAGACTAGCGGGAGGGCCCACGGGGAGCTGTTTTTT. V is TRBV12-5 and J is TRBJ2-2, with TRBD2 identical over 14 bases. The CDR3 runs 16 residues. The V segment lost 6 bases and the J segment 7 bases; nucleotides outside the gene matches: 7. Germline loops: CDR1 LGHNT, CDR2 FRNRAP.

This clonotype has at least ten counts. The chain couples TRBV11-2 to TRBJ2-5, with D perhaps TRBD1 or TRBD2 (5 bases each). Trimming left V 3 bases short and J 2 bases short, with 25 bases between. CDR3 size: 19 residues. CDR1 and CDR2 (germline): SGHAT, FQNNGV. The CDR3 sequence: CASSFLAFSLVGVQETQYF. The CDR3, as DNA: TGTGCCAGCAGCTTTTTAGCCTTCAGCCTTGTGGGGGTACAAGAGACCCAGTACTTC.

This clonotype was recorded at least ten times. This chain links TRBV6-2 or TRBV6-3 with TRBJ1-4, with D possibly being TRBD1 (5 bases). The CDR3 has 12 residues. Deletions cut 8 bases from V and 5 bases from J, with 9 bases between. Germline V lookup: CDR1 MNHEY, CDR2 SVGEGT. The CDR3 DNA is TGTGCCAGCGGACACCCAAATGAAAAACTGTTTTTT. It specifies CASGHPNEKLFF.

V and J are TRBV4-2 and TRBJ2-5, with 7 bases matching TRBD1. Trimming at V came to 2 bases and at J to 3 bases, leaving 15 bases not matched to a gene. This CDR3 region has 18 residues. Per the germline V gene, CDR1 is LGHNA and CDR2 is YNFKEQ. The CDR3 DNA follows: TGTGCCAGCAGCCAACGTACGGATTCCGGGACAGCAGAAGAGACCCAGTACTTC. Its protein is CASSQRTDSGTAEETQYF.